One and the same sample provided the 3 T cell receptor beta chains below, sequenced in a study of graft-versus-host responses after intestinal transplantation. Here immunoSEQ multiplex PCR was the method, and the copy in TCRdb shows in-frame clones only, minus some. The sample holds over 9,000 clones, nearly 95% seen once. Sequencing used bone marrow, obtained approximately 520 days after intestinal transplantation. Receptors were obtained from a human patient who received an intestinal transplant, so some T cells may come from the graft donor.

V is TRBV18 and J is TRBJ1-1, with 9 bases identical to TRBD1. The CDR3 is 17 amino acids. Trimming took 1 base from V and 4 from J; bases not matched to a gene: 10. CDR1 is KGHSH and CDR2 is LQKENI in the germline V gene. CDR3 sequence reads: CASSPHWKGQGATEAFF. The CDR3 DNA is TGTGCCAGCTCACCACATTGGAAGGGACAGGGAGCCACTGAAGCTTTCTTT.

V is TRBV7-8 and J is TRBJ2-7; D is unclear. The CDR3 covers 14 residues. V lost 5 bases and J 6 bases, leaving 17 bases between the germline ends. Germline CDR1 and CDR2: SGHVS and FQNEAQ. The CDR3 DNA sequence: TGTGCCAGCAGCCCATTATTCGGACCCCTCGAGCAGTACTTC. Amino acids: CASSPLFGPLEQYF.

The V gene is TRBV25-1, the J gene TRBJ2-3; D gene ambiguous. CDR3 size: 10 residues. Germline lookup yields CDR1 MGHDK and CDR2 SYGVNS. Trimming shortened V by 4 bases and J by 7 bases, and 3 bases separated the two germline ends. The DNA for the CDR3 is TGTGCCAGCAGTGCAAATACGCAGTATTTT. It yields the protein CASSANTQYF.